The 26 T cell receptor beta chains reported below all come from one sample, sequenced in a study of blood T cell repertoires in COVID-19. The data were produced by immunoSEQ multiplex PCR, yet TCRdb's version contains in-frame clones alone and is incomplete. The sample lists 150,000 or so clones; around 82% were seen once. The sequencing sample was made of peripheral blood. The receptor set was obtained from a human donor with acute or convalescent COVID-19. The donor label of this sample is uncertain.

The chain couples TRBV9 to TRBJ2-5; D might be TRBD2 (5 bases). Germline V gene sequence: CDR1 SGDLS, CDR2 YYNGEE. V was trimmed by 4 bases and J by 5 bases, leaving 15 bases between them. The CDR3 spans 14 residues. DNA of the CDR3: TGTGCCAGCAGCTACCATCCAGGCGGGGAGACCCAGTACTTC. This translates into CASSYHPGGETQYF.

V gene TRBV25-1 combines with J gene TRBJ2-7; D not resolved. V shed 6 bases and J shed 3 bases, with 9 bases lying between them. Germline loops: CDR1 MGHDK, CDR2 SYGVNS. This CDR3 has 12 amino acids. In nucleotides, the CDR3 is TGTGCCAGCAGGGAGACGGGCTACGAGCAGTACTTC. Translated, it gives CASRETGYEQYF.

This rearrangement joins TRBV10-2 to TRBJ2-3, with TRBD2 as a possible D gene (7 bases). The CDR3 loop spans 16 amino acids. From germline, CDR1 is WSHSY and CDR2 SAAADI. V was shortened by 4 bases and J by 4 bases, with 18 bases between the two germline ends. In DNA form, the CDR3 reads TGCGCCAGCAGTGCCGTTACGGGGGGCCTATCAGATACGCAGTATTTT. Translation gives CASSAVTGGLSDTQYF.

The chain links TRBV5-5 to TRBJ2-1, with TRBD2 matching over 7 bases. The CDR3 runs 15 residues. V trimming: 1 base; J trimming: 5 bases; junction bases outside the gene matches: 6. CDR1 SGHKS and CDR2 YYEKEE come from the germline V gene (reference sequence). The CDR3 is CASSLSGGEHNEQFF. In DNA, the CDR3 is TGTGCCAGCAGCTTGAGTGGGGGGGAACACAATGAGCAGTTCTTC.

This clone was counted once. The chain links TRBV29-1 to TRBJ1-3, with D hard to call. CDR1 and CDR2 (germline): SQVTM, ANQGSEA. Trimming took off 5 bases at V and 0 bases at J, with 8 bases between the two ends. The CDR3 has 13 residues. CDR3 loop: CSVQVNSGNTIYF. The CDR3 DNA follows: TGCAGCGTTCAGGTTAACTCTGGAAACACCATATATTTT.

This clone was observed once. The V gene is TRBV9, the J gene TRBJ1-6, with 12 bases identical to TRBD1. Looked up from germline, CDR1 is SGDLS and CDR2 is YYNGEE. With 0 bases clipped from V and 10 bases from J, the junction kept 2 bases outside the gene matches. The CDR3 runs to 15 residues. CDR3 sequence: CASSVGDRGRSPLHF. CDR3 in DNA: TGTGCCAGCAGCGTAGGGGACAGGGGGCGGTCACCCCTCCACTTT.

This CDR3 is CAWSSTTTGGYTF. In DNA form, the CDR3 reads TGTGCCTGGAGTTCGACGACCACAGGAGGCTACACCTTC. The chain carries TRBV30 and TRBJ1-2; D possibly corresponds to TRBD1 (5 bases). V lost 2 bases to trimming and J lost 8 bases, with 15 bases between them. Per the germline V gene, CDR1 is GTSNPN and CDR2 is SVGIG (reference sequence). This CDR3 contains 13 residues. The whole variable domain, remainder taken from reference TRBV30 and TRBJ1-2, is SQTIHQWPATLVQPVGSPLSLECTVEGTSNPNLYWYRQAAGRGLQLLFYSVGIGQISSEVPQNLSASRPQDRQFILSSKKLLLSDSGFYLCAWSSTTTGGYTFGSGTRLTVV.

The J gene is TRBJ2-2, the V gene TRBV19; 7 positions agree with TRBD1. J was trimmed by 5 bases and V by 5 bases; bases with no gene match: 8. The CDR3 spans 15 residues. Germline CDR1 and CDR2: LNHDA and SQIVND (reference sequence). CDR3 protein: CASSPQRGRTGELFF. DNA for the CDR3: TGTGCCAGTAGTCCGCAGAGGGGGCGGACCGGGGAGCTGTTTTTT. Full variable domain (rest looked up from reference TRBV19 and TRBJ2-2): DGGITQSPKYLFRKEGQNVTLSCEQNLNHDAMYWYRQDPGQGLRLIYYSQIVNDFQKGDIAEGYSVSREKKESFPLTVTSAQKNPTAFYLCASSPQRGRTGELFFGEGSRLTVL.

V and J are TRBV11-2 and TRBJ2-3; the match to TRBD2 covers 8 bases. There are 18 residues in the CDR3. V was clipped by 5 bases and J by 2 bases; unmatched bases: 15. The germline V gene has CDR1 SGHAT and CDR2 FQNNGV. This chain's CDR3 is CASSLLGERTSPTDTQYF. Written as DNA, the CDR3 is TGTGCCAGCAGCCTATTGGGAGAGAGGACTAGCCCCACAGATACGCAGTATTTT.

V is TRBV19 and J is TRBJ2-4; TRBD2 aligns across 11 bases. This CDR3 region has 15 residues. After removal of 7 bases from V and 4 bases from J, the junction contained 6 bases not matched to a gene. The germline gives CDR1 LNHDA, CDR2 SQIVND (reference sequence). CDR3 in amino acids: CASNSGGASKNIQYF. Written as DNA, the CDR3 is TGTGCCAGTAATAGCGGGGGGGCTTCGAAAAACATTCAGTACTTC.

The chain combines TRBV6-2 or TRBV6-3 with TRBJ1-5; 9 bases are a match to TRBD1. Germline V gene data show CDR1 as MNHEY and CDR2 as SVGEGT. The CDR3 is 15 amino acids. The junction had 2 bases not matched to a gene; V was cut back by 3 bases and J by 2 bases. The DNA of the CDR3 is TGTGCCAGCAGTTATTGGACAGGGGGCAATCAGCCCCAGCATTTT. Its translation is CASSYWTGGNQPQHF.

This chain joins TRBV30 and TRBJ1-4, with D possibly matching TRBD1 (6 bases). V was cut by 0 bases and J by 0 bases, with 11 bases left in between. Per the germline V gene, CDR1 is GTSNPN and CDR2 is SVGIG (reference sequence). The CDR3 has 16 amino acids. The CDR3 DNA follows: TGTGCCTGGAGTGTAATTTGGACAGCAACTAATGAAAAACTGTTTTTT. Amino acid sequence: CAWSVIWTATNEKLFF.

The rearrangement uses TRBV5-1 and TRBJ2-3; 10 positions agree with TRBD2. CDR1 and CDR2 from the germline V gene are SGHRS and YFSETQ. V was pared by 0 bases and J by 2 bases, with 12 bases of the junction left unmatched. This CDR3 contains 19 residues. Written as DNA, the CDR3 is TGCGCCAGCAGCTTGGCCCAGTTTAGCGGGGGGCCCTACACAGATACGCAGTATTTT. Translated: CASSLAQFSGGPYTDTQYF. Variable domain in full (rest from reference TRBV5-1 and TRBJ2-3): KAGVTQTPRYLIKTRGQQVTLSCSPISGHRSVSWYQQTPGQGLQFLFEYFSETQRNKGNFPGRFSGRQFSNSRSEMNVSTLELGDSALYLCASSLAQFSGGPYTDTQYFGPGTRLTVL.

The rearrangement links TRBV19 to TRBJ1-6, with 8 bases identical to TRBD1. The CDR3 runs 16 residues. Trimming cost V 3 bases and J 7 bases; bases outside gene matches: 8. The germline CDR1 and CDR2 sequences are LNHDA and SQIVND (reference sequence). CDR3 residues: CASSMAGTGWNSPLHF. CDR3 bases: TGTGCCAGTAGTATGGCCGGGACAGGTTGGAATTCACCCCTCCACTTT. Variable domain in full (rest from reference TRBV19 and TRBJ1-6): DGGITQSPKYLFRKEGQNVTLSCEQNLNHDAMYWYRQDPGQGLRLIYYSQIVNDFQKGDIAEGYSVSREKKESFPLTVTSAQKNPTAFYLCASSMAGTGWNSPLHFGNGTRLTVT.

The chain carries TRBV10-1 and TRBJ2-2; 10 bases line up with TRBD1. The CDR3 spans 16 residues. Germline V gene data show CDR1 as WNHNN and CDR2 as SYGVQD (reference sequence). V was pared by 4 bases and J by 4 bases, with 6 bases of the junction left unmatched. CDR3 amino acids: CASSGPGTGATGELFF. The CDR3, as DNA: TGCGCCAGCAGTGGACCCGGGACAGGGGCCACCGGGGAGCTGTTTTTT.

The chain carries TRBV5-1 and TRBJ2-7; 9 nucleotides agree with TRBD1. V shed 3 bases and J 4 bases; nucleotides not matched to a gene: 8. Germline CDR1 reads SGHRS; CDR2 reads YFSETQ. The length of the CDR3 is 15 residues. The CDR3 protein is CASSWRGQGGYEQYF. CDR3 DNA: TGCGCCAGCAGCTGGCGGGGACAGGGTGGATACGAGCAGTACTTC.

This clone was observed once. J is TRBJ1-5 and V is TRBV15, with D uncertain. In germline, CDR1 is LNHNV, CDR2 YYDKDF (reference sequence). The CDR3 runs to 13 residues. Deletions cut 0 bases from V and 4 bases from J, with 4 bases between. DNA for the CDR3: TGTGCCACCAGCAGAGATCAGAATCAGCCCCAGCATTTT. It translates to CATSRDQNQPQHF.

The chain carries TRBV10-3 and TRBJ1-5; 7 bases align to TRBD1. Per the germline V gene, CDR1 is ENHRY and CDR2 is SYGVKD. The CDR3 covers 14 residues. J was trimmed by 5 bases and V by 5 bases; bases with no gene match: 6. The CDR3 DNA sequence: TGTGCCATCAGTAAAGGGACAGATCATCAGCCCCAGCATTTT. It translates to CAISKGTDHQPQHF.

This clone came up once. The J gene is TRBJ2-7, the V gene TRBV5-1, with 9 bases that match TRBD1. This CDR3 contains 15 residues. V shed 2 bases, J shed 3 bases, and the junction held 6 bases outside the gene matches. CDR1 is SGHRS and CDR2 is YFSETQ in the germline V gene. The CDR3 region is CASSFTGGGYYEQYF. The CDR3 bases are TGCGCCAGCAGCTTTACAGGGGGCGGCTACTACGAGCAGTACTTC.

This clone has only a few counts. This sequence joins TRBV6-5 and TRBJ1-5; D is unclear. The germline V gene has CDR1 MNHEY and CDR2 SVGAGI. V was pared by 0 bases and J by 6 bases, with 6 bases between. This CDR3 is built from 13 residues. The CDR3 bases are TGTGCCAGCAGTTACTCACAGATTCAGCCCCAGCATTTT. This sequence encodes CASSYSQIQPQHF.

This clone appeared a single time. The V gene is TRBV9, the J gene TRBJ1-3; 7 bases map to TRBD1. V was pared by 0 bases and J by 3 bases, with 12 bases of the junction left unmatched. The CDR3 runs to 18 residues. Germline CDR1 and CDR2: SGDLS and YYNGEE. CDR3 in amino acids: CASSVAPIGAGGGNTIYF. The CDR3 DNA reads TGTGCCAGCAGCGTAGCCCCGATTGGGGCAGGGGGTGGAAACACCATATATTTT.

This clone occurred once. This chain joins TRBV12-5 and TRBJ1-2, with TRBD1 matching 10 bases. Unmatched junction bases numbered 6, after V lost 7 bases and J lost 4 bases. Germline CDR1 is LGHNT and CDR2 is FRNRAP. The CDR3 is made up of 14 amino acids. Written as DNA, the CDR3 is TGTGCTAGTGCCCCGGGACAGGGGAGCTATGGCTACACCTTC. Protein sequence: CASAPGQGSYGYTF.

The chain joins TRBV9 to TRBJ2-3, with 8 positions matching TRBD2. Germline loops: CDR1 SGDLS, CDR2 YYNGEE. The CDR3 is 16 amino acids. V trimming: 6 bases; J trimming: 2 bases; junction bases outside the gene matches: 11. CDR3 in DNA: TGTGCCAGCACCGAGAGCCGGGGGGGGGTCACAGATACGCAGTATTTT. Protein product: CASTESRGGVTDTQYF.

This CDR3 reads CASSYHRADTEAFF. CDR3 coding DNA: TGTGCCAGCAGCTATCACAGGGCGGACACTGAAGCTTTCTTT. The chain has TRBV6-2 or TRBV6-3 and TRBJ1-1, with a tentative D call TRBD1 (6 bases). CDR1 and CDR2 from the germline V gene are MNHEY and SVGEGT. Trimming cost V 6 bases and J 3 bases, with 14 bases left between them. The length of the CDR3 is 14 residues.

The chain combines TRBV5-1 with TRBJ2-2, with D unclear. CDR3 size: 15 residues. V was clipped by 0 bases and J by 1 base, with 7 bases between them. The germline CDR1 and CDR2 sequences are SGHRS and YFSETQ. The CDR3 loop is CASSLVPLNTGELFF. CDR3 nucleotide sequence: TGCGCCAGCAGCTTGGTCCCCTTGAACACCGGGGAGCTGTTTTTT.

This rearrangement joins TRBV19 to TRBJ1-5, with 7 bases aligning to TRBD1. This CDR3 comprises 19 residues. V shed 4 bases and J 0 bases; nucleotides not matched to a gene: 15. The germline gives CDR1 LNHDA, CDR2 SQIVND (reference sequence). The CDR3 sequence: CASSKRSRDSAYSNQPQHF. The DNA of the CDR3 is TGTGCCAGTAGTAAACGATCTCGGGACAGTGCCTATAGCAATCAGCCCCAGCATTTT.